The next 9 T cell receptor beta chains were all read from a single sample in a study of blood T cell repertoires in COVID-19. The assay was immunoSEQ multiplex PCR, and TCRdb's table has in-frame clones only and misses some. The table includes about 14,000 clones, roughly 85% detected once. What was sequenced was peripheral blood. The source of these receptors is a human donor with active COVID-19. The donor label of this sample is uncertain.

This sequence joins TRBV28 and TRBJ2-1; 7 nucleotides match TRBD2. J lost 2 bases, V lost 4 bases, and 14 bases had no gene match. The CDR3 sequence is 18 residues long. Germline assignment: CDR1 MDHEN and CDR2 SYDVKM. This chain's CDR3 is CASSSSRGAGYAYNEQFF. In DNA, the CDR3 is TGTGCCAGCAGTTCATCTCGGGGAGCGGGATATGCCTACAATGAGCAGTTCTTC.

This clone showed up just a few times. The chain links TRBV2 to TRBJ1-5, with D perhaps TRBD1 (6 bases). The V gene's germline CDR1 is SNHLY and CDR2 FYNNEI. V was clipped by 7 bases and J by 6 bases, with 13 bases between them. The CDR3 extends over 13 amino acids. The CDR3 DNA follows: TGTGCCAGCATGGCAGGGGAGGGTCAGCCCCAGCATTTT. This gives the protein CASMAGEGQPQHF.

The CDR3 region is CASSSTTSGQHSNQPQHF. The CDR3 DNA reads as TGTGCCAGCAGCTCAACGACCTCGGGACAGCATAGCAATCAGCCCCAGCATTTT. The chain is built from TRBV7-3 and TRBJ1-5; 7 bases align to TRBD1. J gave up 0 bases and V 4 bases, and 12 bases lay outside the gene matches. Per the germline V gene, CDR1 is SGHTA and CDR2 is FQGTGA. This CDR3 is 18 amino acids long. Variable domain in full (rest from reference TRBV7-3 and TRBJ1-5): GAGVSQTPSNKVTEKGKYVELRCDPISGHTALYWYRQSLGQGPEFLIYFQGTGAADDSGLPNDRFFAVRPEGSVSTLKIQRTERGDSAVYLCASSSTTSGQHSNQPQHFGDGTRLSIL.

The table lists this clone with a count of one. J is TRBJ2-7 and V is TRBV9; D may be TRBD2 (6 bases). The germline V and J ends were trimmed by 4 bases and 3 bases, with 17 bases remaining between them. This CDR3 spans 15 amino acids. Germline assignment: CDR1 SGDLS and CDR2 YYNGEE. CDR3 sequence (DNA): TGTGCCAGCAGCCCCCATGAGGCGGGGATCTACGAGCAGTACTTC. Translated, it gives CASSPHEAGIYEQYF. The whole variable domain, remainder taken from reference TRBV9 and TRBJ2-7, is DSGVTQTPKHLITATGQRVTLRCSPRSGDLSVYWYQQSLDQGLQFLIQYYNGEERAKGNILERFSAQQFPDLHSELNLSSLELGDSALYFCASSPHEAGIYEQYFGPGTRLTVT.

The rearrangement joins TRBV19 to TRBJ1-5; 9 bases agree with TRBD1. CDR1 and CDR2 (germline): LNHDA, SQIVND (reference sequence). V was pared by 10 bases and J by 3 bases, with 7 bases of the junction left unmatched. CDR3 length equals 14 residues. CDR3 bases: TGTGCCACCCAAGACAGGGGGGCCAATCAGCCCCAGCATTTT. It is translated as CATQDRGANQPQHF.

This sequence joins TRBV15 and TRBJ2-5; the D is unclear. Germline CDR1 LNHNV, CDR2 YYDKDF (reference sequence). This CDR3 spans 12 amino acids. The V end was cut by 4 bases, the J end by 5 bases, with 8 bases between. This CDR3 reads CATSNRRETQYF. Written as DNA, the CDR3 is TGTGCCACCAGCAACCGCCGGGAGACCCAGTACTTC.

The CDR3 is CATSRGQGMLLSYEQYF. The CDR3 bases are TGTGCCACCAGCAGAGGACAGGGGATGCTACTATCCTACGAGCAGTACTTC. The chain is built from TRBV15 and TRBJ2-7, with 8 bases aligning to TRBD1. The germline V gene has CDR1 LNHNV and CDR2 YYDKDF (reference sequence). Trimming removed 1 base from V and 1 base from J; junction bases left unmatched: 9. The CDR3 spans 17 residues.

The gene calls are TRBV2 and TRBJ2-5, with a weak D call TRBD1 (6 bases). Trimming left V 2 bases short and J 0 bases short, with 7 bases between. CDR1 and CDR2 (germline): SNHLY, FYNNEI. The CDR3 has 14 amino acids. In nucleotides, the CDR3 is TGTGCCAGCAGTGAAAACAGGGACCAAGAGACCCAGTACTTC. The encoded protein is CASSENRDQETQYF. Filled out from reference TRBV2 and TRBJ2-5, the complete variable domain reads EPEVTQTPSHQVTQMGQEVILRCVPISNHLYFYWYRQILGQKVEFLVSFYNNEISEKSEIFDDQFSVERPDGSNFTLKIRSTKLEDSAMYFCASSENRDQETQYFGPGTRLLVL.

V and J are TRBV2 and TRBJ2-5; TRBD2 matches at 8 bases. The CDR3 runs to 14 residues. The germline V gene encodes CDR1 SNHLY and CDR2 FYNNEI. V gave up 6 bases and J gave up 1 base; unmatched junction bases: 4. The chain's CDR3 is CASRPGTSQETQYF. The DNA for the CDR3 is TGTGCCAGCAGGCCCGGGACTAGCCAAGAGACCCAGTACTTC.